The clone carrying this T cell receptor beta chain was found many times. Antigen: not known. V shed 1 base and J shed 2 bases, with 10 bases lying between them. Germline CDR1 is SGHVS and CDR2 is FQNEAQ. The CDR3 runs 15 residues. These data originate in a study of T-cell memory formation after mild COVID-19. Looking at the study overall: There were largely donor-specific TCR clusters. The study, taken as a whole, reports: Contracting clones from day 15 to 85 showed balanced CD4/CD8; later expanders favored CD4+.

5'RACE, which relied on constant-segment primers, yielded TCR alpha and TCR beta cDNA libraries carrying sample barcodes and UMIs. Using its own MiXCR run on the 5' RACE reads, TCRdb lists one record per CDR3 protein. Altogether hundreds of thousands of distinct CDR3 sequences are present, 20% being singletons, with the ten largest covering 7.5% to 9.5%. This receptor was identified in an adult woman who had mild COVID-19 (a few samples of this study predate the infection). Cell type and time point are not known. The specimen was PBMCs or a T cell subset sorted from them (not recorded which). This rearrangement joins TRBV7-8 to TRBJ2-3; D is ambiguous. The CDR3 bases are TGTGCCAGCAGCTTAGTTGGCCAGTCCACAGATACGCAGTATTTT. Translation gives CASSLVGQSTDTQYF. Looking up the rest from reference TRBV7-8 and TRBJ2-3 gives the full variable domain: GAGVSQSPRYKVAKRGQDVALRCDPISGHVSLFWYQQALGQGPEFLTYFQNEAQLDKSGLPSDRFFAERPEGSVSTLKIQRTQQEDSAVYLCASSLVGQSTDTQYFGPGTRLTVL.